This TCR beta chain was sequenced for a study of blood T cell repertoires in COVID-19. As for the study in general: The study drew acute and convalescent COVID-19 samples from the United States, Italy and Spain.

TCRdb keeps only in-frame clones here, not all; method: immunoSEQ multiplex PCR. The sample yields approximately 200,000 clones, around 88% seen once. The CDR3 has 12 amino acids. Germline V CDR1 and CDR2: MNHEY, SVGEGT. The ends were cut back, 4 bases at V and 8 bases at J, with 8 bases in the middle. The clonotype originates from a man younger than 30 with active or convalescent COVID-19. V and J are TRBV6-2 or TRBV6-3 and TRBJ1-4; possible D gene TRBD1, 5 bases. Sequenced input: peripheral blood. CDR3 DNA sequence: TGTGCCAGCAGTTTTCAGGGAGAAAAACTGTTTTTT. It codes for CASSFQGEKLFF.